This TCR beta chain was captured in a study of beta chain features in type 1 diabetes. The entirety of the isolated RNA underwent reverse transcription, so expressed TCRB transcripts were sequenced. The method was immunoSEQ multiplex PCR; TCRdb's version includes in-frame clones alone and lacks a portion of them. The data contain 130,000 or so clones, roughly 10% of them seen just once; the ten biggest clones take up around 0.65%. Trimming removed 7 bases from V and 12 bases from J; junction bases left unmatched: 9. The germline gives CDR1 SEHNR, CDR2 FQNEAQ (reference sequence). The CDR3 extends over 12 amino acids. This clone was observed a few times.

The sample consisted of central memory CD4+ T cells from blood. This clonotype was obtained from a woman in her thirties or forties in good health. This rearrangement joins TRBV7-9 to TRBJ2-1; 7 bases are shared with TRBD2. CDR3 DNA: TGTGCCAGCACTCTGGGGGGGGACTGGCAGTTCTTC. Protein: CASTLGGDWQFF. Based on the CDR3 plus reference TRBV7-9 and TRBJ2-1, the full variable domain is DTGVSQNPRHKITKRGQNVTFRCDPISEHNRLYWYRQTLGQGPEFLTYFQNEAQLEKSRLLSDRFSAERPKGSFSTLEIQRTEQGDSAMYLCASTLGGDWQFFGPGTRLTVL.